This entry lists 13 T cell receptor beta chains sequenced from one sample in a study of PD-1 blockade in classical Hodgkin lymphoma. The repertoire was sequenced with immunoSEQ multiplex PCR; TCRdb's copy has only in-frame clones and lacks some. The repertoire holds around 91,000 clones, with approximately 80% as singletons. All the patients suffered relapse after autologous stem cell transplantation, and brentuximab vedotin exposure differed. The sample was peripheral blood mononuclear cells (PBMCs), taken before the second cycle of nivolumab. Source of these receptors: a human donor with classical Hodgkin lymphoma.

The chain combines TRBV5-6 with TRBJ2-3; 7 positions agree with TRBD2. From germline, CDR1 is SGHDT and CDR2 YYEEEE. The CDR3 extends over 17 amino acids. The V gene end was trimmed by 2 bases and the J gene end by 4 bases; junction bases not matched to a gene: 13. The CDR3 DNA is TGTGCCAGCAGCTTCAAGCCCGCCGGGAGGTTTGCAGATACGCAGTATTTT. This gives the protein CASSFKPAGRFADTQYF.

The rearrangement links TRBV18 to TRBJ2-7; D unresolved. CDR3 length: 16 residues. Germline-derived CDR1 and CDR2 are KGHSH and LQKENI. The germline V and J ends were trimmed by 0 bases and 1 base, with 13 bases remaining between them. The CDR3 is CASSPPLPAGSYEQYF. DNA for the CDR3: TGTGCCAGCTCACCACCGCTCCCGGCCGGATCCTACGAGCAGTACTTC.

This clone was detected once. This sequence joins TRBV4-3 and TRBJ2-3, with TRBD2 identical over 10 bases. CDR3 size: 17 residues. From germline, CDR1 is LGHNA and CDR2 YSLEER. The ends lost 0 bases at V and 5 bases at J; junction bases unmatched: 8. The CDR3, as DNA: TGCGCCAGCAGCCAAGAGCTAGCGGGAGCAGTTATAGATACGCAGTATTTT. This gives the protein CASSQELAGAVIDTQYF.

The rearrangement uses TRBV4-1 and TRBJ1-2; the D is unclear. Germline V gene lookup returns CDR1 MGHRA and CDR2 YSYEKL. Trimming pared 2 bases from V and 3 bases from J, leaving 13 bases between. There are 15 residues in the CDR3. This CDR3 reads CASSQWTVVDYGYTF. For the CDR3, the DNA is TGCGCCAGCAGCCAATGGACGGTGGTGGACTATGGCTACACCTTC.

This clone was observed a handful of times. Other DNA sequences in this specimen translate into the identical CDR3. The rearrangement joins TRBV11-2 to TRBJ2-1, with 8 bases that match TRBD2. With V trimmed by 6 bases and J by 4 bases, 8 bases remained unmatched. The CDR3 sequence is 15 residues long. In germline, CDR1 is SGHAT, CDR2 FQNNGV. The chain's CDR3 is CASSYTSGTYNEQFF. In nucleotides, the CDR3 is TGTGCCAGCAGTTATACTAGCGGTACTTACAATGAGCAGTTCTTC.

CDR3 nucleotides: TGTGCCAGTAGTTTACAGGGTATGGGTCAGCCCCAGCATTTT. It specifies CASSLQGMGQPQHF. V and J are TRBV19 and TRBJ1-5; perhaps TRBD1 as D (6 bases). Germline V CDR1 and CDR2: LNHDA, SQIVND (reference sequence). The V and J ends lost 5 bases and 6 bases respectively, with 14 bases between them. The length of the CDR3 is 14 residues. Filled out from reference TRBV19 and TRBJ1-5, the complete variable domain reads DGGITQSPKYLFRKEGQNVTLSCEQNLNHDAMYWYRQDPGQGLRLIYYSQIVNDFQKGDIAEGYSVSREKKESFPLTVTSAQKNPTAFYLCASSLQGMGQPQHFGDGTRLSIL.

V usage is TRBV15 and J usage is TRBJ2-7, with D possibly TRBD2 on 6 matching bases. Germline V gene data show CDR1 as LNHNV and CDR2 as YYDKDF (reference sequence). The V and J ends lost 5 bases and 2 bases respectively, with 10 bases between them. The CDR3 spans 13 residues. The DNA for the CDR3 is TGTGCCACCAGCCCAGGGAGGACCTACGAGCAGTACTTC. Protein: CATSPGRTYEQYF.

For this clone: A far larger clone is one base from this, pointing to a likely read error. The chain uses TRBV7-2 and TRBJ2-3; D gene ambiguous. The V gene's germline CDR1 is SGHTA and CDR2 FQGNSA. V lost 4 bases to trimming and J lost 2 bases, with 1 base between them. This CDR3 contains 11 residues. DNA for the CDR3: TGTGCCAGCAGCTCCACAGATACGCAGTATTTT. This encodes CASSSTDTQYF.

The V and J genes are TRBV6-5 and TRBJ1-1; 9 positions agree with TRBD1. CDR3 length equals 13 residues. V gave up 6 bases and J gave up 11 bases; unmatched junction bases: 10. Germline V gene lookup returns CDR1 MNHEY and CDR2 SVGAGI. The chain's CDR3 is CASRVDRGGRAFF. The CDR3 region has the DNA TGTGCCAGCAGGGTTGACAGGGGGGGTCGGGCTTTCTTT.

Details on this clone: The junction differs from germline at one of its ends, possibly a read error. The chain recombines TRBV6-4 with TRBJ2-7; the D gene is possibly TRBD2 (6 bases). This CDR3 comprises 9 residues. Looked up from germline, CDR1 is MRHNA and CDR2 is SNTAGT. CDR3 nucleotides: TGTGCCAGCAGTGTAGGACTACCATTC. Protein: CASSVGLPF.

This chain links TRBV28 with TRBJ2-3, with a possible D match to TRBD2 (5 bases). V was shortened by 2 bases and J by 2 bases, with 14 bases between the two germline ends. The CDR3 extends over 16 amino acids. Germline V CDR1 and CDR2: MDHEN, SYDVKM. CDR3 amino acids: CASSLGPGLTTDTQYF. As DNA, the CDR3 is TGTGCCAGCAGTTTAGGGCCCGGACTCACCACAGATACGCAGTATTTT.

The chain employs TRBV19 and TRBJ2-2, with 10 bases identical to TRBD2. J lost 8 bases, V lost 3 bases, and 6 bases had no gene match. This CDR3 contains 15 residues. Germline loops: CDR1 LNHDA, CDR2 SQIVND (reference sequence). CDR3 protein: CASSIIAGGAGELFF. CDR3 bases: TGTGCCAGTAGTATTATAGCGGGAGGAGCTGGGGAGCTGTTTTTT.

The genes are TRBV5-6 and TRBJ2-7, with 8 bases lining up with TRBD2. The J segment lost 4 bases and the V segment lost 4 bases, leaving 4 bases of the junction unmatched. The CDR3 totals 13 residues. Germline lookup yields CDR1 SGHDT and CDR2 YYEEEE. The CDR3 DNA reads TGTGCCAGCAGCACGACTAGCGAGTACGAGCAGTACTTC. It specifies CASSTTSEYEQYF.